This TCR beta chain emerged from a study of blood T cell repertoires in COVID-19 (dated by TCRdb to 2020 to 2022). For context, the study as a whole: Samples covering the acute and convalescent phases of COVID-19 were provided by collaborators in the United States, Italy and Spain. A de-identified subject ID, COVID-19 status, age in years and sex were almost always included in the sample metadata. A freely available public database, intended as a resource for researchers studying the immune response to SARS-CoV-2, is where the repertoires were released. Deeply sampled blood TCRbeta repertoires from subjects exposed to, actively infected with, or recovered from COVID-19 were included in the dataset. The material from the prospective study consisted of cDNA or gDNA derived from T cells, B-cell-depleted T cells, or PBMCs. The samples were drawn from two sources: the first 160 participants of the ongoing ImmuneRACE study, and 950 to 1,500 subjects contributed by 6 global collaborators. HLA class I and class II types, where available, came from metadata supplied by the sample provider rather than from assay-based typing. Results and caveats for the whole study, not just this receptor: The amount of clinical and demographic metadata varied by source and participant and was provided uncurated.

After removal of 6 bases from V and 1 base from J, the junction retains 15 bases not matched to a gene. CDR1 and CDR2 are drawn from the germline V gene: SGHVS, FQNEAQ. The CDR3, cysteine through phenylalanine, is 17 amino acids long. Only CDR3 DNA remains: 51 bases, in frame from the first base. Collaborating institutions collected whole blood in K2EDTA tubes following their own protocols. For TCRbeta analysis, collaborator samples were shipped as frozen whole blood, as isolated PBMCs, or as DNA extracted from either sample type. A remark on this clone: Its antigen is still unknown. No base quality values were provided; no much bigger clone lies one nucleotide off.

The immunoSEQ Assay, a bias-controlled multiplex PCR, was used to amplify TCRbeta CDR3 regions from genomic DNA. The study's processing was this. Nucleated cell counts per sample were estimated from amplification of reference gene primers within the assay. Sequence reads were collapsed and filtered to measure the absolute abundance of every unique TCRbeta CDR3 rearrangement. For each sample, productive Simpson clonality was calculated as the square root of Simpson's diversity index over productive rearrangements. The table was pulled from immuneACCESS by TCRdb, which kept in-frame rearrangements only. Such tables lose some clones; where checked, under half of the loss comes from unresolved V genes, and the rest has no known cause. The V and J calls and clone size are taken from that table; D and trimming were inferred from the DNA. The sample contains 40,000 to 45,000 clones, roughly nine tenths of them found a single time. The ten largest clones take up 6.2% of the sample.

Recombination linked TRBV7-8 to TRBJ2-7, and TRBD2 matches 7 of the central bases. What was sequenced was peripheral blood. This receptor was taken from a human donor in a cohort sampled during active COVID-19. In nucleotide form, the sequence is TGTGCCAGCAGACCCGGATCTCTTCTGGGGGGGTCCTACGAGCAGTACTTC. This sequence encodes CASRPGSLLGGSYEQYF.